This T cell receptor (beta chain) was observed in a study of control samples from healthy donors and cancer patients (dated by TCRdb to about 2020). The germline V gene provides CDR1 SQVTM and CDR2 ANQGSEA. The CDR3 numbers 12 residues from cysteine through phenylalanine. Just the 36-base CDR3 DNA is kept, in frame starting at base 1. V is clipped by 4 bases and J by 0 bases, and the sequence between their germline boundaries is 7 bases long. Library preparation used the immunoSEQ multiplex PCR assay. In its TCRdb copy, this immuneACCESS table keeps in-frame sequences only and misses some clones. Where compared with another copy, unresolved V genes explain less than half of these, and the others have no known cause. The sample yields 85,000 to 95,000 clones; about four fifths were counted once. The ten largest account for around 10% of the sample. Of note for this clone: Which antigen it targets is not known. Base-call qualities are not available, and no considerably larger clone is one nucleotide away. This same CDR3 is encoded by further DNA sequences in the sample.

The source of this sequence is a woman aged 60-70 years in good health. Sequencing was carried out using blood. The chain is encoded by TRBV29-1 joined to TRBJ2-7; no confident D gene assignment can be made. The nucleotides are TGCAGCGTTGCGAGCAGCTCCTACGAGCAGTACTTC. This is translated as CSVASSSYEQYF.